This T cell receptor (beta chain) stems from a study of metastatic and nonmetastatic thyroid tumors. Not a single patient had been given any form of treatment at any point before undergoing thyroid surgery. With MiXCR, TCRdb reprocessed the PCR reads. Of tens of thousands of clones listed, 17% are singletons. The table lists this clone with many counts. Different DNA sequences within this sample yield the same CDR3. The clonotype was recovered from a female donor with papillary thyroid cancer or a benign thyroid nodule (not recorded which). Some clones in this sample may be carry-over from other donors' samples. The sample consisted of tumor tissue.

CDR3 in DNA: TGTGCCACCAGCAGAACAGACAGATACAATGAGCAGTTCTTC. This codes for CATSRTDRYNEQFF. The chain joins TRBV15 to TRBJ2-1; D might be TRBD1 (5 bases). The CDR3 is 14 amino acids. Trimming removed 2 bases at V and 4 bases at J, with 9 bases between. Germline V gene sequence: CDR1 LNHNV, CDR2 YYDKDF (reference sequence).